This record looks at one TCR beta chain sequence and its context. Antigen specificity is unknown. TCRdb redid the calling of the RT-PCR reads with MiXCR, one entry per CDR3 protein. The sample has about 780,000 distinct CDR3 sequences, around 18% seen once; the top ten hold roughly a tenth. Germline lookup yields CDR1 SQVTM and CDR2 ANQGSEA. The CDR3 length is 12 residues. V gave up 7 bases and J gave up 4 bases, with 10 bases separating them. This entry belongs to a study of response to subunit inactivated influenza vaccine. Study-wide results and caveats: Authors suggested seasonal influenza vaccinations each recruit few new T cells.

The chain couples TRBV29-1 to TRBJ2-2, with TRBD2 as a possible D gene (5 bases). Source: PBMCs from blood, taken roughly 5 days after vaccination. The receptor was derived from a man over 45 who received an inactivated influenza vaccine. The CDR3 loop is CSADYTTGELFF. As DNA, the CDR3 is TGCAGCGCCGACTACACCACCGGGGAGCTGTTTTTT.